This T cell receptor beta chain was documented in a study of cytomegalovirus exposure and HLA in healthy donors. Study-wide findings and caveats: Rare sequences made up most TCRs, while some public TCRs were found in many donors. Altogether, 160 or so TCR beta chains were recorded as cytomegalovirus-associated. CMV antigen specificity was confirmed in vitro for three CMV-associated chains.

It was the approximately 120-subject validation cohort, separate from the roughly 700-subject first cohort, to which the donors belonged. CDR1 and CDR2 (germline): SEHNR, FQNEAQ (reference sequence). This CDR3 spans 14 amino acids. The ends were cut back, 6 bases at V and 9 bases at J, with 18 bases in the middle. Generated by immunoSEQ multiplex PCR, the TCRdb table keeps only in-frame clones and is missing some. This table has approximately 58,000 clones, 91% appearing once. About this clone: The antigen is not known.

Sequencing was performed on PBMCs. J is TRBJ2-1 and V is TRBV7-9; maybe TRBD2 (6 bases). The TCR comes from a woman between 25 and 40 years old in good health and CMV-seronegative. The chain's CDR3 is CASRQEGQFSEQFF. In DNA form, the CDR3 reads TGTGCCAGCAGACAGGAGGGCCAGTTTAGTGAGCAGTTCTTC.